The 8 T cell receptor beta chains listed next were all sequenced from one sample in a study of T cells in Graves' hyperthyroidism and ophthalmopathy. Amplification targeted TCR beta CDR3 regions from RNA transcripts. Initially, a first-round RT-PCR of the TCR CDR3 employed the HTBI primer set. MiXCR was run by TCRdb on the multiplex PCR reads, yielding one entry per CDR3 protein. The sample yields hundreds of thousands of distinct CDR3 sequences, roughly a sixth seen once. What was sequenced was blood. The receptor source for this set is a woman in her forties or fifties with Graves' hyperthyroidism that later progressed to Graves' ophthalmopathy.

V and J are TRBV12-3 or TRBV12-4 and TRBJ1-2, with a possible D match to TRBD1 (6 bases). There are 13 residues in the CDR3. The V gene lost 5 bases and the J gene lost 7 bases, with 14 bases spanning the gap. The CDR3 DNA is TGTGCCAGCAGTGCCAACAGGGCCCTTGGCTACACCTTC. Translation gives CASSANRALGYTF.

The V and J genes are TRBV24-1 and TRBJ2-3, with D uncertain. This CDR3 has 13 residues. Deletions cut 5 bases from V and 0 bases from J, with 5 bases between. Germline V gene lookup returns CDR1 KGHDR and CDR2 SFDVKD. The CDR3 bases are TGTGCCACCAGTGGCTTGAGCACAGATACGCAGTATTTT. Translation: CATSGLSTDTQYF.

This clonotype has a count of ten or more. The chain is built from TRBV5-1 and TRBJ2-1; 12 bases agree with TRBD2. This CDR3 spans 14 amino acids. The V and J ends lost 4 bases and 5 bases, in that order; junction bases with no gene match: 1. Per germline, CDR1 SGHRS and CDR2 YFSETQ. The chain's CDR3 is CASSRTSGNNEQFF. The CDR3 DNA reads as TGCGCCAGCAGCCGGACTAGCGGGAACAATGAGCAGTTCTTC.

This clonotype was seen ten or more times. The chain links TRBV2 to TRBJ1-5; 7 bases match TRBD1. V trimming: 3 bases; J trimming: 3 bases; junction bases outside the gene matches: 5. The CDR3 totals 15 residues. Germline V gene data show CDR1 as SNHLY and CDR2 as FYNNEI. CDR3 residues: CASSDVTGSNQPQHF. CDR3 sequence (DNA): TGTGCCAGCAGTGACGTGACAGGGTCCAATCAGCCCCAGCATTTT.

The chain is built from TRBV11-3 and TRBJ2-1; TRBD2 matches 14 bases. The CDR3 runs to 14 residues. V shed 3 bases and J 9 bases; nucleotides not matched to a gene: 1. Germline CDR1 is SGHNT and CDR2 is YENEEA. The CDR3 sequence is CASSLTSGGGEQFF. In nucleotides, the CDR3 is TGTGCCAGCAGCTTGACTAGCGGGGGGGGTGAGCAGTTCTTC.

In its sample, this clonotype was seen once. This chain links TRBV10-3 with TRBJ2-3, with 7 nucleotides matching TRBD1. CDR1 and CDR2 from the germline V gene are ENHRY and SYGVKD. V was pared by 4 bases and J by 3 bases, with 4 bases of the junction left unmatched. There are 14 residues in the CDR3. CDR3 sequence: CAISGAGGTDTQYF. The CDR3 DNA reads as TGTGCCATCAGTGGGGCAGGGGGAACAGATACGCAGTATTTT.

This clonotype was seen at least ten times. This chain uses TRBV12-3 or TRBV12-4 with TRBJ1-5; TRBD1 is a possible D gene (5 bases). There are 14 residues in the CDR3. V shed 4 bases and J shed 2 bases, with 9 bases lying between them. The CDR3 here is CASSSDSRNQPQHF. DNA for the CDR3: TGTGCCAGCAGTTCCGACAGTCGCAATCAGCCCCAGCATTTT.

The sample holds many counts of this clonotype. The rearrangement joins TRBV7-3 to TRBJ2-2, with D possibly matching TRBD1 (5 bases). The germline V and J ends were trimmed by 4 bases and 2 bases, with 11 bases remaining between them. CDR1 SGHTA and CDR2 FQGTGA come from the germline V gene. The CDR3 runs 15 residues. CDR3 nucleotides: TGTGCCAGCAGCTCCAACCAGGGTAACACCGGGGAGCTGTTTTTT. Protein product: CASSSNQGNTGELFF.